This T cell receptor beta chain was identified during a study of T cell responses to AZD1222 COVID-19 vaccine. Study context: It was second doses at about 4 or about 12 weeks that were pooled. The study's findings and limits: Donors were mostly white British, more females; clonal diversity possibly underestimated. Among AZD1222 vaccinees, only six or seven were seropositive at baseline.

In the case of this clone: The antigen is undetermined.

Profiled with immunoSEQ multiplex PCR; TCRdb holds only in-frame clones, not every one. The repertoire holds about 130,000 clones, with about 90% as singletons. Trimming shortened V by 3 bases and J by 6 bases, and 14 bases separated the two germline ends. This CDR3 contains 14 residues. Looked up from germline, CDR1 is MNHEY and CDR2 is SVGEGT. The TCR sequence derives from an adult in good health. Here the sequenced sample was peripheral blood, taken on day 0 of AZD1222 vaccination. The chain links TRBV6-2 or TRBV6-3 to TRBJ1-1; no clear D gene. The CDR3 protein is CASSYRGLNSEAFF. CDR3 bases: TGTGCCAGCAGTTATAGAGGGCTCAATTCTGAAGCTTTCTTT.